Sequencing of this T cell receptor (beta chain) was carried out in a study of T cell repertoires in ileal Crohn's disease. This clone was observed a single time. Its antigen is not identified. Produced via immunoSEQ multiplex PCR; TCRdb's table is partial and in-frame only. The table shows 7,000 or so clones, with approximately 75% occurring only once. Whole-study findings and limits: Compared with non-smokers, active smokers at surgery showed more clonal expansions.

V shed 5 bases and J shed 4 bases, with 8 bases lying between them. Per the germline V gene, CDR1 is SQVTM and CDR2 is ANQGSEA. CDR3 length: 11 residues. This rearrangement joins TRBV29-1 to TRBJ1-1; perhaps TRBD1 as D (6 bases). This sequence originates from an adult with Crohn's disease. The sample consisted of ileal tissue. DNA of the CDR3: TGCAGCGTTATAGGGGGCACTGAAGCTTTCTTT. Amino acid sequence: CSVIGGTEAFF.